This T cell receptor (beta chain) was identified in a study of neoadjuvant nivolumab and ipilimumab in lung cancer. Whole-study context: Nivolumab 3 mg/kg was given days 1, 15 and 29, plus ipilimumab 1 mg/kg day 1 in combination.

Trimming took 0 bases from V and 7 from J, leaving 12 bases between them. The CDR3 extends over 14 amino acids. CDR1 is LGHNA, CDR2 YSLEER, per germline. Overall study findings and caveats: Pretherapy blood TCR richness correlated positively with resected tumor richness. From pretherapy to surgery, tumor richness and clonality rose with dual therapy. TCR clonality did not significantly correlate with pathologic tumor regression.

Profiled with immunoSEQ multiplex PCR; TCRdb holds only in-frame clones, not every one. This sample carries 18,000 or so clones, roughly 80% of them seen once, and the ten largest clones take around 10%. Concerning this clone: What it binds is unknown.

This chain links TRBV4-3 with TRBJ1-2, with no clear D. This specimen consisted of tumor tissue, obtained after neoadjuvant nivolumab, alone or with ipilimumab, at or shortly before surgery. The clonotype originates from an adult with non-small cell lung cancer. The CDR3 nucleotides are TGCGCCAGCAGCCAAGAGAACGGACTCGGTGGCTACACCTTC. Encoded protein: CASSQENGLGGYTF.